This record looks at one T cell receptor (beta chain) sequence and its context. V was cut by 2 bases and J by 4 bases, with 6 bases left in between. The CDR3 consists of 13 residues. Germline CDR1 reads SNHLY; CDR2 reads FYNNEI. The data are from a study of blood T cell repertoires in COVID-19. Study information: Acute and convalescent COVID-19 samples came from the United States, Italy and Spain. The cDNA or gDNA used as material had been derived from T cells, B-cell-depleted T cells, or PBMCs.

The Seattle site enrolled patients during active infection and followed them longitudinally. Clones were sequenced by immunoSEQ multiplex PCR, and TCRdb holds only the in-frame ones, with some missing. This sample carries 60,000 to 65,000 clones, around 70% of them seen once, and the ten largest clones take more than 4%. Sequencing was done on a sample of peripheral blood. The rearrangement links TRBV2 to TRBJ1-5, with D possibly being TRBD1 (6 bases). This TCR derives from a woman in her seventies with COVID-19, enrolled during active disease. CDR3 nucleotide sequence: TGTGCCAGCAGTGAAAGGGGGAATCAGCCCCAGCATTTT. Its protein product is CASSERGNQPQHF.